This TCR beta chain was identified during a study of blood T cell repertoires in COVID-19. In the authors' methods: The authors estimated nucleated cell counts from reference gene primer amplification. TCRdb's copy holds only in-frame clones and misses some; the assay was immunoSEQ multiplex PCR. V and J calls and clone size are copied from that table; D and trimming were computed from the DNA. The sample records roughly 220,000 clones, 80% to 85% being singletons. The length of the CDR3 is 17 residues. The V end lost 0 bases, the J end lost 0 bases, and 15 bases lay between the germline ends. Germline loops: CDR1 GTSNPN, CDR2 SVGIG (reference sequence). Enrolled through a virtual design, the participants were between 18 and 89 years of age and came from roughly 22 US areas. Self-reported history from a screening survey and questionnaire set each donor's cohort. Donors in Cohort 3 who had recovered were those with two negative PCRs, healthcare professional clearance, or resolution of their symptoms.

The sequence was obtained from a woman between 40 and 50 years old who had recovered from COVID-19. The specimen was PBMCs or T cells enriched from blood (not recorded which). The chain uses TRBV30 and TRBJ1-3; D possibly corresponds to TRBD1 (6 bases). The CDR3 loop reads CAWSVPTGSASGNTIYF. The CDR3 DNA reads TGTGCCTGGAGTGTCCCGACAGGTTCCGCCTCTGGAAACACCATATATTTT.